This TCR beta chain was profiled in a study of blood T cell repertoires in COVID-19. Looking at the study overall: T cells, B-cell-depleted T cells, or PBMCs provided the cDNA or gDNA that served as material.

This CDR3 is built from 13 residues. Per germline, CDR1 SGHTA and CDR2 FQGNSA. Deletions cut 0 bases from V and 5 bases from J, with 5 bases between. About this clone itself: Other DNA sequences from this sample encode an identical CDR3 as well.

Under the authors' procedure: Amplification from reference gene primers served as the basis for estimated nucleated cell counts. Profiled with immunoSEQ multiplex PCR; TCRdb holds only in-frame clones, not every one. That table furnishes V, J and clone size, whereas the DNA furnished D and trimming. The sample has more than 200,000 clones, about 91% seen once; the top ten hold around 1.4%. The chain employs TRBV7-2 and TRBJ2-1; a weak D match, TRBD2 (5 bases). Input material: peripheral blood. The clonotype originates from an elderly man with acute or convalescent COVID-19. CDR3 sequence: CASSLASDNEQFF. The CDR3 DNA follows: TGTGCCAGCAGCTTAGCTAGCGACAATGAGCAGTTCTTC.